The rows below give T cell receptor beta chains drawn from one sample of a study of cytomegalovirus exposure and HLA in healthy donors. Profiled with immunoSEQ multiplex PCR; TCRdb holds only in-frame clones, not every one. This repertoire shows 150,000 to 200,000 clones, over 60% found once; its top ten account for around 1.5%. Sequenced: PBMCs. These receptors came from a man aged 18 to 30 in good health and CMV-seronegative. Each CDR3 is given with its conserved first and last residue. D genes are given only for firm matches. Size is stated for part of the rows, as once, few or many counts, or as a class when the clone is expanded.

CDR3nt: TGTGCCATCAGTGAGTCGGAGGGGAGGCAGCCCCAGCATTTT; CDR3aa: CAISESEGRQPQHF; d_gene: -; j_gene: TRBJ1-5; v_gene: TRBV10-3; abundance: -
CDR3nt: TGTGCCAGCAGCAAGCAGAGGACAGGGGGCTTAGAGCCCCAGCATTTT; CDR3aa: CASSKQRTGGLEPQHF; d_gene: TRBD1; j_gene: TRBJ1-5; v_gene: TRBV5-6; abundance: -
CDR3nt: TGTGCCAGCAGTTCCCCAGGGTATGAGCAGTTCTTC; CDR3aa: CASSSPGYEQFF; d_gene: -; j_gene: TRBJ2-1; v_gene: TRBV27; abundance: -
CDR3nt: TGTGCCATCAGGCCGGGGGGACAGGGCCTCTACGAGCAGTACTTC; CDR3aa: CAIRPGGQGLYEQYF; d_gene: TRBD1; j_gene: TRBJ2-7; v_gene: TRBV10-3; abundance: -
CDR3nt: TGTGCCAGCAGTGAAGCCTCGTCAGCGGGAGTTGCTGGGGCCAACGTCCTGACTTTC; CDR3aa: CASSEASSAGVAGANVLTF; d_gene: TRBD2; j_gene: TRBJ2-6; v_gene: TRBV6-1; abundance: -
CDR3nt: TGTGCCAGCAGCCTCCTCGTGCAGGGTCACATCGCTTTCTTT; CDR3aa: CASSLLVQGHIAFF; d_gene: -; j_gene: TRBJ1-1; v_gene: TRBV7-2; abundance: -
CDR3nt: TGTGCCAGCAGCGTCTGGGACAGCTGGACCAACACCGGGGAGCTGTTTTTT; CDR3aa: CASSVWDSWTNTGELFF; d_gene: TRBD1; j_gene: TRBJ2-2; v_gene: TRBV9; abundance: -
CDR3nt: TGTGCCAGCAGTCCGCCGGGGGGGAACACTGAAGCTTTCTTT; CDR3aa: CASSPPGGNTEAFF; d_gene: -; j_gene: TRBJ1-1; v_gene: TRBV28; abundance: -
CDR3nt: TGCAGCGTTGGGTCCCACGGGGGTCGGGTCCAAGAGACCCAGTACTTC; CDR3aa: CSVGSHGGRVQETQYF; d_gene: -; j_gene: TRBJ2-5; v_gene: TRBV29-1; abundance: -
CDR3nt: TGCGCCAGCCACCCGGGGGGGGGCGATGAAAAACTGTTTTTT; CDR3aa: CASHPGGGDEKLFF; d_gene: -; j_gene: TRBJ1-4; v_gene: TRBV10-2; abundance: -
CDR3nt: TGTGCCAGTAGTATAGAGGGGGGGGGTTCGAGCGGGGAGCTGTTTTTT; CDR3aa: CASSIEGGGSSGELFF; d_gene: TRBD2; j_gene: TRBJ2-2; v_gene: TRBV19; abundance: -
CDR3nt: TGTGCCAGCAGCCGAGCAATTTTGACCGGTTCCCGGGCTAGCGGGGCCACAGATACGCAGTATTTT; CDR3aa: CASSRAILTGSRASGATDTQYF; d_gene: TRBD2; j_gene: TRBJ2-3; v_gene: TRBV4-2; abundance: -
CDR3nt: TGCGCCAGCAGTGAACGCAGGGGGGTCGGTCTGAGCAATCAGCCCCAGCATTTT; CDR3aa: CASSERRGVGLSNQPQHF; d_gene: TRBD1; j_gene: TRBJ1-5; v_gene: TRBV10-1; abundance: once
CDR3nt: TGTGCCAGCAGCAAAAAAACTAGCGGGGATGAGCAGTTCTTC; CDR3aa: CASSKKTSGDEQFF; d_gene: -; j_gene: TRBJ2-1; v_gene: TRBV21-1; abundance: -
CDR3nt: TGTGCCAGCAGTGGGGGGGGGATGGCTGAAGCTTTCTTT; CDR3aa: CASSGGGMAEAFF; d_gene: -; j_gene: TRBJ1-1; v_gene: TRBV6-1; abundance: -
CDR3nt: TGTGCCAGCAGCTTAGGGGCAGAAAGCAATCAGCCCCAGCATTTT; CDR3aa: CASSLGAESNQPQHF; d_gene: -; j_gene: TRBJ1-5; v_gene: TRBV7-8; abundance: -
CDR3nt: TGTGCCAGCAGTCCATACGGGGATACGGGCAATGAGCAGTTCTTC; CDR3aa: CASSPYGDTGNEQFF; d_gene: -; j_gene: TRBJ2-1; v_gene: TRBV28; abundance: -
CDR3nt: TGTGCCACCAGCAGAGAGCCCCTTACAGGGCACGAGCAGTACTTC; CDR3aa: CATSREPLTGHEQYF; d_gene: -; j_gene: TRBJ2-7; v_gene: TRBV15; abundance: -
CDR3nt: TGTGCCAGCAGCTTGGGGGCGCAGCCGGGAAACACCATATATTTT; CDR3aa: CASSLGAQPGNTIYF; d_gene: -; j_gene: TRBJ1-3; v_gene: TRBV5-6; abundance: -
CDR3nt: TGTGCCTGGAGTGTTCCGCGGGAGATGTGGGCCCAGTACTTC; CDR3aa: CAWSVPREMWAQYF; d_gene: TRBD2; j_gene: TRBJ2-5; v_gene: TRBV30; abundance: few
CDR3nt: TGCGCCAGCAGCTGGGACAGGGTGGACACCATATATTTT; CDR3aa: CASSWDRVDTIYF; d_gene: TRBD1; j_gene: TRBJ1-3; v_gene: TRBV5-1; abundance: -
CDR3nt: TGTGCCAGTAGCGTCACAGGGGGCAGCACTGAAGCTTTCTTT; CDR3aa: CASSVTGGSTEAFF; d_gene: TRBD1; j_gene: TRBJ1-1; v_gene: TRBV19; abundance: -
CDR3nt: TGTGCCAGTGACGAGGCGTCTGGAAACACCATATATTTT; CDR3aa: CASDEASGNTIYF; d_gene: -; j_gene: TRBJ1-3; v_gene: TRBV6-1; abundance: few
CDR3nt: TGTGCCAGCAGCCCGACGACAGGGCCCAATCAGCCCCAGCATTTT; CDR3aa: CASSPTTGPNQPQHF; d_gene: TRBD1; j_gene: TRBJ1-5; v_gene: TRBV27; abundance: -
CDR3nt: TGTGCCAGCAGCTGGACTAGCGGGGGCAAAGGGACCCAGTACTTC; CDR3aa: CASSWTSGGKGTQYF; d_gene: TRBD2; j_gene: TRBJ2-5; v_gene: TRBV5-4; abundance: -
CDR3nt: TGCGCCAGCAGCCAACAGGGTAACTATGGCTACACCTTC; CDR3aa: CASSQQGNYGYTF; d_gene: -; j_gene: TRBJ1-2; v_gene: TRBV4-1; abundance: -
CDR3nt: TGTGCCAGCAGTCTGCGACAGAATAGCAATCAGCCCCAGCATTTT; CDR3aa: CASSLRQNSNQPQHF; d_gene: -; j_gene: TRBJ1-5; v_gene: TRBV28; abundance: once
CDR3nt: TGTGCCAGCAGCTTCCACAGCGGGTGGTCCGGGGAGCTGTTTTTT; CDR3aa: CASSFHSGWSGELFF; d_gene: -; j_gene: TRBJ2-2; v_gene: TRBV7-9; abundance: few
CDR3nt: TGTGCCAGCAGACCCCGCGGGACGTTGGAGACCCAGTACTTC; CDR3aa: CASRPRGTLETQYF; d_gene: -; j_gene: TRBJ2-5; v_gene: TRBV27; abundance: -
CDR3nt: TGCAGCGTTGCGCCTAGCGTCTCGGAGACCCAGTACTTC; CDR3aa: CSVAPSVSETQYF; d_gene: -; j_gene: TRBJ2-5; v_gene: TRBV29-1; abundance: few
CDR3nt: TGTGCCATCAGTGGCAGACTAGCGGGAGACGGGGAGCTGTTTTTT; CDR3aa: CAISGRLAGDGELFF; d_gene: TRBD2; j_gene: TRBJ2-2; v_gene: TRBV10-3; abundance: -
CDR3nt: TGTGCCAGCAGCCTCATGCAGGGAAACACCGGGGAGCTGTTTTTT; CDR3aa: CASSLMQGNTGELFF; d_gene: -; j_gene: TRBJ2-2; v_gene: TRBV7-3; abundance: -
CDR3nt: TGTGCCAGTATTAGTGGCGTAGCCTCTGCCGGGGAGCTGTTTTTT; CDR3aa: CASISGVASAGELFF; d_gene: -; j_gene: TRBJ2-2; v_gene: TRBV19; abundance: -
CDR3nt: TGCGCCACCGGACGTGGGGACTCAGGGACCGGGGAGCTGTTTTTT; CDR3aa: CATGRGDSGTGELFF; d_gene: -; j_gene: TRBJ2-2; v_gene: TRBV5-1; abundance: -
CDR3nt: TGTGCCAGCAGTTACCCGTACACAGATACGCAGTATTTT; CDR3aa: CASSYPYTDTQYF; d_gene: -; j_gene: TRBJ2-3; v_gene: TRBV6-5; abundance: few
CDR3nt: TGTGCCAGCAGCTTAGTAACCGGTGGTTCACCCCTCCACTTT; CDR3aa: CASSLVTGGSPLHF; d_gene: -; j_gene: TRBJ1-6; v_gene: TRBV7-9; abundance: -
CDR3nt: TGTGCCAGCACCCCCCCCCGGGACAGGCCTTCTATGGGCGGCTACACCTTC; CDR3aa: CASTPPRDRPSMGGYTF; d_gene: TRBD1; j_gene: TRBJ1-2; v_gene: TRBV7-9; abundance: -
CDR3nt: TGTGCCAGCAGTTACCGCCCTAGCGGGAGCTACGAGCAGTACTTC; CDR3aa: CASSYRPSGSYEQYF; d_gene: TRBD2; j_gene: TRBJ2-7; v_gene: TRBV6-5; abundance: -
CDR3nt: TGTGCCAGCTTATCGACAGGGAGAAAGACCGGGGAGCTGTTTTTT; CDR3aa: CASLSTGRKTGELFF; d_gene: TRBD1; j_gene: TRBJ2-2; v_gene: TRBV18; abundance: -
CDR3nt: TGTGCCAGCAGTGACGGGGGACAGCCGATCTATGGCTACACCTTC; CDR3aa: CASSDGGQPIYGYTF; d_gene: TRBD1; j_gene: TRBJ1-2; v_gene: TRBV6-4; abundance: -
CDR3nt: TGTGCCAGCAGCCTCTGGACTAGCGGGGACTACGAGCAGTACTTC; CDR3aa: CASSLWTSGDYEQYF; d_gene: TRBD2; j_gene: TRBJ2-7; v_gene: TRBV7-2; abundance: -
CDR3nt: TGTGCCAGCAGTGAAGCGGGAGGGGTGGGGGAGACCCAGTACTTC; CDR3aa: CASSEAGGVGETQYF; d_gene: TRBD2; j_gene: TRBJ2-5; v_gene: TRBV6-1; abundance: -
CDR3nt: TGTGCCATCAGTGAGTCTCCTATAGACGGGACCTACGAGCAGTACTTC; CDR3aa: CAISESPIDGTYEQYF; d_gene: -; j_gene: TRBJ2-7; v_gene: TRBV10-3; abundance: -
CDR3nt: TGTGCCAGCAGCTTAGTTAGCGGGGGACCTTCGACCGAGACCCAGTACTTC; CDR3aa: CASSLVSGGPSTETQYF; d_gene: TRBD2; j_gene: TRBJ2-5; v_gene: TRBV7-9; abundance: -
CDR3nt: TGTGCCAGCAGTACCCGGACTAGCGGCACAGATACGCAGTATTTT; CDR3aa: CASSTRTSGTDTQYF; d_gene: TRBD2; j_gene: TRBJ2-3; v_gene: TRBV2; abundance: once
CDR3nt: TGTGCCAGCAGTTTAGGGTTCGGGGGGGCCGCCCAGTACTTC; CDR3aa: CASSLGFGGAAQYF; d_gene: TRBD2; j_gene: TRBJ2-5; v_gene: TRBV28; abundance: -
CDR3nt: TGTGCCAGCAGCCTCTGGGGGGAAAGCAATCAGCCCCAGCATTTT; CDR3aa: CASSLWGESNQPQHF; d_gene: -; j_gene: TRBJ1-5; v_gene: TRBV9; abundance: -
CDR3nt: TGTGCCAGCGGGGCAGCGGGGGGGATAAGCTCCTACAATGAGCAGTTCTTC; CDR3aa: CASGAAGGISSYNEQFF; d_gene: TRBD2; j_gene: TRBJ2-1; v_gene: TRBV9; abundance: -
CDR3nt: TGTGCCAGCGGTCAAAGCGGGAGGGCGGTCTACGAGCAGTACTTC; CDR3aa: CASGQSGRAVYEQYF; d_gene: TRBD2; j_gene: TRBJ2-7; v_gene: TRBV7-2; abundance: -
CDR3nt: TGTGCCAGCAGCCAAGGGTCGGTCAAGACAGATACGCAGTATTTT; CDR3aa: CASSQGSVKTDTQYF; d_gene: -; j_gene: TRBJ2-3; v_gene: TRBV14; abundance: -
CDR3nt: TGTGCCAGCAGTTTACCCGGACAGGGGGGAGAGACCCAGTACTTC; CDR3aa: CASSLPGQGGETQYF; d_gene: TRBD1; j_gene: TRBJ2-5; v_gene: TRBV28; abundance: -
CDR3nt: TGTGCCAGCAGCTTGGTTGGGACTAGCGGCTACGAGCAGTACTTC; CDR3aa: CASSLVGTSGYEQYF; d_gene: TRBD2; j_gene: TRBJ2-7; v_gene: TRBV5-4; abundance: -
CDR3nt: TGTGCCAGCAGCTTAGAAGGGACAGGGGATGAAAAACTGTTTTTT; CDR3aa: CASSLEGTGDEKLFF; d_gene: TRBD1; j_gene: TRBJ1-4; v_gene: TRBV7-2; abundance: -
CDR3nt: TGTGCCAGCATCGCAGGAGGGGACACTGAAGCTTTCTTT; CDR3aa: CASIAGGDTEAFF; d_gene: -; j_gene: TRBJ1-1; v_gene: TRBV7-9; abundance: -
CDR3nt: TGTGCCAGCAGCTTGAGACTAGCGGGGGGGCAAGAGACCCAGTACTTC; CDR3aa: CASSLRLAGGQETQYF; d_gene: TRBD2; j_gene: TRBJ2-5; v_gene: TRBV7-2; abundance: -
CDR3nt: TGTGCCAGCAGGAAGACAGGGGGGAATGAAGCTTTCTTT; CDR3aa: CASRKTGGNEAFF; d_gene: TRBD1; j_gene: TRBJ1-1; v_gene: TRBV27; abundance: -
CDR3nt: TGCGCCAGCAGCCAAGGGAGGAGGGGCCAGGGGGAGGAGACCCAGTACTTC; CDR3aa: CASSQGRRGQGEETQYF; d_gene: -; j_gene: TRBJ2-5; v_gene: TRBV4-1; abundance: -
CDR3nt: TGCGCCAGCAGTGAGATGGCCTGCTGGCACACAGATACGCAGTATTTT; CDR3aa: CASSEMACWHTDTQYF; d_gene: -; j_gene: TRBJ2-3; v_gene: TRBV10-1; abundance: -
CDR3nt: TGTGCCAGCAGCGCCGGTCCCAGGGGCGGAGTTGCCGGGGAGCTGTTTTTT; CDR3aa: CASSAGPRGGVAGELFF; d_gene: -; j_gene: TRBJ2-2; v_gene: TRBV7-8; abundance: few